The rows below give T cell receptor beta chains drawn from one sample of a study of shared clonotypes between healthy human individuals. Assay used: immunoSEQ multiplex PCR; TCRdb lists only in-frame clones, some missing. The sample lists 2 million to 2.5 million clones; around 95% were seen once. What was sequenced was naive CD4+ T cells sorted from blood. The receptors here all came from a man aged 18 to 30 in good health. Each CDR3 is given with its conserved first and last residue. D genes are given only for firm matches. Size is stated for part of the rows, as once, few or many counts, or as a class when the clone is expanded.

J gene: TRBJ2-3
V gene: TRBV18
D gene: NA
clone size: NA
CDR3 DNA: TGTGCCAGCTCACCGGGTGCAGCTGGAGGGCCAGATACGCAGTATTTT
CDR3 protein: CASSPGAAGGPDTQYF

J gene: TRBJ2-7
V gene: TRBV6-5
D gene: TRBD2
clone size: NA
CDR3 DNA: TGTGCCAGCAGTGCTAGCGGGCCCTCCTACGAGCAGTACTTC
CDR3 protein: CASSASGPSYEQYF

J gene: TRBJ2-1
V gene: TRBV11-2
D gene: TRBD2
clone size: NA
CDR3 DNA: TGTGCCAGCAGCTTAGGTAGACTAGCGGGAGTTAGTGAGCAGTTCTTC
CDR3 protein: CASSLGRLAGVSEQFF

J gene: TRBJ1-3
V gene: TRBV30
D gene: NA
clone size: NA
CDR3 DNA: TGTGCCTGGAGTGGGACAGCGGGAGGAAACACCATATATTTT
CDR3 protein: CAWSGTAGGNTIYF

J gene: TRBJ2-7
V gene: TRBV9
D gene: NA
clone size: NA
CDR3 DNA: TGTGCCAGCAGCGAGACGGGTCGGGGGACGGCGTACTTC
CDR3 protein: CASSETGRGTAYF

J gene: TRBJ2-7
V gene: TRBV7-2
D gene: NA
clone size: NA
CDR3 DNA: TGTGCCAGCAGCTATAGCGGTACCTACGAGCAGTACTTC
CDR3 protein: CASSYSGTYEQYF

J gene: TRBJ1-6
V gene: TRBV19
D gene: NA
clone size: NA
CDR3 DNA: TGTGCCAGTAGGCGGAGCTCCTATAATTCACCCCTCCACTTT
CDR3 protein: CASRRSSYNSPLHF

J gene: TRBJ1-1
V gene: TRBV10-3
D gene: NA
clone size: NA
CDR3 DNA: TGTGCCACCCTCCGTGGGGGGAGTGACACTGAAGCTTTCTTT
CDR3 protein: CATLRGGSDTEAFF

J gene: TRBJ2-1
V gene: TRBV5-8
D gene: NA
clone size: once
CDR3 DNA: TGTGCCAGCAGCTTGGGGGGCAGGGTTGCTGAGCAGTTCTTC
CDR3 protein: CASSLGGRVAEQFF

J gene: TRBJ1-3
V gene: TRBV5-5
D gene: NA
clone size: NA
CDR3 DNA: TGTGCCAGCAGCTTGGGCACCTTCTCTGGAAACACCATATATTTT
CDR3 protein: CASSLGTFSGNTIYF

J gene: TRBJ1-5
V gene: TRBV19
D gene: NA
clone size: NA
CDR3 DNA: TGTGCCAGTAGTCGGGACGGGGAGCGACCCCAGCATTTT
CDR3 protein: CASSRDGERPQHF

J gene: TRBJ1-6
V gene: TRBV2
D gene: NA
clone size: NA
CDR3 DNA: TGTGCCAGCAGAGTAGACAGGAATTCACCCCTCCACTTT
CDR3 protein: CASRVDRNSPLHF

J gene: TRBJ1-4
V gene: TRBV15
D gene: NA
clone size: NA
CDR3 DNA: TGTGCCACCAGCAGGGTTAATGAAAAACTGTTTTTT
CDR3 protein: CATSRVNEKLFF

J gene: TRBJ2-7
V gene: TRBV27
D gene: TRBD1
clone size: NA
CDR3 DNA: TGTGCCAGCAGTACGACGACAGGGGGCAAAATCTTCGTGCAGTACTTC
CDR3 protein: CASSTTTGGKIFVQYF

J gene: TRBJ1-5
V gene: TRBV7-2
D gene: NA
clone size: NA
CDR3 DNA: TGTGCCAGCAGCTTAACGGCAGGGTTAGGGAGAAGACAGCCCCAGCATTTT
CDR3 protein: CASSLTAGLGRRQPQHF

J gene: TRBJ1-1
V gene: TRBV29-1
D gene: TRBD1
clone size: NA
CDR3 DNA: TGCAGCGCCGGGACAGCGAACACTGAAGCTTTCTTT
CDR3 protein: CSAGTANTEAFF